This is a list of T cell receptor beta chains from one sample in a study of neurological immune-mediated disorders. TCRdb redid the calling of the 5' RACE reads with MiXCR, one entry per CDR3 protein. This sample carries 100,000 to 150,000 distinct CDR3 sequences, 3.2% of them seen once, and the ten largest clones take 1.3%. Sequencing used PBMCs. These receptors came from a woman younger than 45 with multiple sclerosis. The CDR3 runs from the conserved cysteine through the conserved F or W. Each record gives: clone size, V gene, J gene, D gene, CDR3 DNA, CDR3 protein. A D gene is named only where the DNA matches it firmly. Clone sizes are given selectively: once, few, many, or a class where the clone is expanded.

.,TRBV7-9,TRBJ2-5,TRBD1,TGTGCCAGCAGCTTACGGGACAGAAGGGAGACCCAGTACTTC,CASSLRDRRETQYF
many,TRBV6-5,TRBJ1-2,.,TGTGCCAGCAGACCCCGGACATTCTATGGCTACACCTTC,CASRPRTFYGYTF
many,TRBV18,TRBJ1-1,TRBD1,TGTGCCAGCTCCCGCATGACAGGGACGAACACTGAAGCTTTCTTT,CASSRMTGTNTEAFF
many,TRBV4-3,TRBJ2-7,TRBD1,TGCGCCAGCAGCCAAGCTGGACAGGGCCACGAGCAGTACTTC,CASSQAGQGHEQYF
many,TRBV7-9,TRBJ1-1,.,TGTGCCAGCAGCTTAGAGTGGGGGAACACTGAAGCTTTCTTT,CASSLEWGNTEAFF
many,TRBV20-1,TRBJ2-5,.,TGCAGTGCTATCCATTCGGGGGAAGAGACCCAGTACTTC,CSAIHSGEETQYF
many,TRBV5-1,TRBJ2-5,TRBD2,TGCGCCAGCAGCACCCGCGGACTAGCGGGGCTGGTGGGGGAGACCCAGTACTTC,CASSTRGLAGLVGETQYF
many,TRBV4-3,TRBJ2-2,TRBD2,TGCGCCAGCAGCCAGAGTCCCCTCCCGACTAGCGGGAGTACCGGGGAGCTGTTTTTT,CASSQSPLPTSGSTGELFF
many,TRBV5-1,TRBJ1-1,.,TGCGCCAGCAGCCCGGGACCCGGTAGGACAGCCCCTTCCGCTTTCTTT,CASSPGPGRTAPSAFF
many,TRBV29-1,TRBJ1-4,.,TGCAGCGTTGGCAACGCGGTACTGGGGAATGAAAAACTGTTTTTT,CSVGNAVLGNEKLFF